The rows below give T cell receptor beta chains drawn from one sample of a study of T cells in Graves' hyperthyroidism and ophthalmopathy. MiXCR, run by TCRdb on the multiplex PCR reads, gives a single entry per CDR3 protein. The sample includes more than 500,000 distinct CDR3 sequences, 46% of them seen just once. The sequenced material came from peripheral blood or thyroid tissue (not recorded which). The receptors stem from an adult woman with Graves' disease, either hyperthyroidism or ophthalmopathy (not recorded which). Each CDR3 is given with its conserved first and last residue. D genes are given only for firm matches. For some rows the clone size is stated as once, few or many, or as a class when expanded; others skip it.

TRBV7-9	.	many	TRBJ1-2	TGTGCCAGCAGCCCGGACACCTACTATGGCTACACCTTC	CASSPDTYYGYTF
TRBV6-2/TRBV6-3	.	.	TRBJ1-1	TGTGCCAGCAGTTACCAGGGAGCGAGCACTGAAGCTTTCTTT	CASSYQGASTEAFF
TRBV29-1	.	many	TRBJ1-1	TGCAGCGTCCGAGTTATGATGGGGCTTATCGGGACTGAAGCTTTCTTT	CSVRVMMGLIGTEAFF
TRBV10-1	TRBD2	.	TRBJ2-1	TGCGCCAGCAGTGAGTCAGGACTAGAGGAGCAGTTCTTC	CASSESGLEEQFF
TRBV7-3	.	once	TRBJ1-1	TGTGCCAGCAGTTTAATGGGCCAGGGAAACACTGAAGCTTTCTTT	CASSLMGQGNTEAFF
TRBV20-1	.	.	TRBJ1-2	TGCAGTGCTGAGGACAGAATCTATGGCTACACCTTC	CSAEDRIYGYTF
TRBV7-2	.	.	TRBJ1-2	TGTGCCAGCAGCCAGTCAGGGGTGGAAGTCTCAACCTATGGCTACACCTTC	CASSQSGVEVSTYGYTF
TRBV10-3	TRBD1	many	TRBJ1-2	TGTGCCATCAGTGAATCCGGGACAGACGTCTACTATGGCTACACCTTC	CAISESGTDVYYGYTF
TRBV7-9	.	.	TRBJ1-6	TGTGCCAGCAGCTTACCCGGGGGAGAGAGGGGTTCACCCCTCCACTTT	CASSLPGGERGSPLHF
TRBV25-1	.	.	TRBJ1-1	TGTGCCAGCAGTGATAGCGGCAGTTTGAACACTGAAGCTTTCTTT	CASSDSGSLNTEAFF
TRBV6-5	.	many	TRBJ2-5	TGTGCCAGCAGTTACTCGGGGGGGACAAAAGAGACCCAGTACTTC	CASSYSGGTKETQYF
TRBV29-1	.	.	TRBJ1-1	TGCAGCGTTGAAGGGGGCCCTGAAGCTTTCTTT	CSVEGGPEAFF
TRBV12-3/TRBV12-4	TRBD1	many	TRBJ1-5	TGTGCCAGCAGTACGCGACAGGGGGCAAATCAGCCCCAGCATTTT	CASSTRQGANQPQHF
TRBV20-1	.	many	TRBJ2-7	TGCAGTGCTAGACCCGGACACCCCTACGAGCAGTACTTC	CSARPGHPYEQYF
TRBV12-3/TRBV12-4	.	many	TRBJ1-2	TGTGCCAGCGGATGGACGCTACGTGGCTACACCTTC	CASGWTLRGYTF
TRBV7-2	.	.	TRBJ2-5	TGTGCCAGCAGCTTAGCAGCGAGGACCCAGTACTTC	CASSLAARTQYF
TRBV18	.	many	TRBJ2-7	TGTGCCAGCTCGAGGGCCTCCTACGAGCAGTACTTC	CASSRASYEQYF
TRBV30	.	many	TRBJ1-4	TGTGCCTGGAAGGGGGAAAAACTGTTTTTT	CAWKGEKLFF
TRBV7-8	TRBD2	few	TRBJ2-7	TGTGCCAGCGGGACTAACTCCTACGAGCAGTACTTC	CASGTNSYEQYF
TRBV7-9	.	.	TRBJ1-6	TGTGCCAGCAGCTTAACAGGGAAGAACACCTATAATTCACCCCTCCACTTT	CASSLTGKNTYNSPLHF
TRBV7-3	.	.	TRBJ2-5	TGTGCCAGCAGCTTAACCCTAGAAGGCCAAGAGACCCAGTACTTC	CASSLTLEGQETQYF
TRBV20-1	.	.	TRBJ2-7	TGCAGTGCTACGTACGACCGCGAGCAGTACTTC	CSATYDREQYF
TRBV15	.	few	TRBJ1-2	TGTGCCACCAGCAGACCCGGCGGGGGTGGCTACACCTTC	CATSRPGGGGYTF
TRBV19	.	.	TRBJ1-6	TGTGCCAGTAGCACCGGGAATAATTCACCCCTCCACTTT	CASSTGNNSPLHF
TRBV29-1	.	.	TRBJ1-1	TGCAGCTTGGGGGCTCAGAACACTGAAGCTTTCTTT	CSLGAQNTEAFF
TRBV7-3	TRBD2	.	TRBJ2-1	TGTGCCAGCAGCTTTGCACCCGGGACTAGCGGAAACAATGAGCAGTTCTTC	CASSFAPGTSGNNEQFF
TRBV10-1	TRBD1	many	TRBJ2-7	TGCGCCAGCAGTGAGTCGGGACAGGTATACGAGCAGTACTTC	CASSESGQVYEQYF
TRBV7-2	.	.	TRBJ1-6	TGTGCCAGCAGCTTAGATAAGGGCACCCTCCACTTT	CASSLDKGTLHF
TRBV27	TRBD1	.	TRBJ1-1	TGTGCCAGCAGTTTTATACAGGGGGCGGCTGAAGCTTTCTTT	CASSFIQGAAEAFF
TRBV2	TRBD2	many	TRBJ2-7	TGTGCCAGCAGTGACCCGAAAGGACTAGCGGGCGCGAACTTC	CASSDPKGLAGANF
TRBV7-9	TRBD2	.	TRBJ2-7	TGTGCCAGCAGCCCCGCGGGGGGAGAGAGGACCTACGAGCAGTACTTC	CASSPAGGERTYEQYF
TRBV20-1	.	once	TRBJ1-1	TGCAGTGCTAGGGGACGCAGGGACACTGAAGCTTTCTTT	CSARGRRDTEAFF
TRBV7-9	TRBD2	.	TRBJ2-7	TGTGCCAGCAGTCAGAGACTAGCGGGTCATGTCAGGAACGAGCAGTACTTC	CASSQRLAGHVRNEQYF
TRBV5-6	.	many	TRBJ1-3	TGTGCCAGCAGCTTGGGGTGGAACTCTGGAAACACCATATATTTT	CASSLGWNSGNTIYF
TRBV2	TRBD1	.	TRBJ1-2	TGTGCCAGCAGTGAGAGGACAGGCAACTATGGCTACACCTTC	CASSERTGNYGYTF
TRBV20-1	.	.	TRBJ1-2	TGCAGCATACAGGGACCCTATGGCTACACCTTC	CSIQGPYGYTF
TRBV25-1	.	many	TRBJ1-1	TGTGCCAGCAGTCCATGGGGGGGGCGGAAGAACACTGAAGCTTTCTTT	CASSPWGGRKNTEAFF
TRBV7-9	TRBD1	.	TRBJ1-6	TGTGCCAGCAGTCCCCCGGACAGGGTTTCACCCCTCCACTTT	CASSPPDRVSPLHF
TRBV7-6	.	.	TRBJ2-5	TGTGCCAGCAGCTTAGCGCTTGGACCACCGCAAGAGACCCAGTACTTC	CASSLALGPPQETQYF
TRBV7-3	TRBD2	many	TRBJ2-2	TGTGCCAGCAGTTCTTTTGGACTAGCGGGAGGGAGCACCGGGGAGCTGTTTTTT	CASSSFGLAGGSTGELFF
TRBV28	TRBD2	.	TRBJ2-3	TGTGCCAGTCGGCGGGAGATCGGAGATACGCAGTATTTT	CASRREIGDTQYF